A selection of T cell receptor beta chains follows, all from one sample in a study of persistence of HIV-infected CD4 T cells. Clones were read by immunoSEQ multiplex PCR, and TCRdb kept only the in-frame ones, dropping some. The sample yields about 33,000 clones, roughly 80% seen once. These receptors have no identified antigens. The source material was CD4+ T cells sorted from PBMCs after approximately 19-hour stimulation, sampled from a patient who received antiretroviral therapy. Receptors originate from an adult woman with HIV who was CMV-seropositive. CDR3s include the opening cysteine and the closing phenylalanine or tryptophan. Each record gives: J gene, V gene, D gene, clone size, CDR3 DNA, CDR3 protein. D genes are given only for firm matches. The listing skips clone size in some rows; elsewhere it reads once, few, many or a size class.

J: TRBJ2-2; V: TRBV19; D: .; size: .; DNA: TGTGCCAGTAGTATAGCGAGGACCGGGGAGCTGTTTTTT; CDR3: CASSIARTGELFF
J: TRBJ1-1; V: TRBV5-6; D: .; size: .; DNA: TGTGCCAGCAGCTTGGGGCCGGGCAGTTTCAACACTGAAGCTTTCTTT; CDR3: CASSLGPGSFNTEAFF
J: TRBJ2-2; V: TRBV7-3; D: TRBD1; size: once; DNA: TGTGCCAGCAGCTCGAACCGGGACAGGGTATCAACCGGGGAGCTGTTTTTT; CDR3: CASSSNRDRVSTGELFF
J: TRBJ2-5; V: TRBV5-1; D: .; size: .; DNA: TGCGCCAGCAAAGTAAACATCCAAGAGACCCAGTACTTC; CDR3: CASKVNIQETQYF
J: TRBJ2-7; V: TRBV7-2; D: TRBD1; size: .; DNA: TGTGCCAGCAGCTTGGGTTCCGACGGGACAGGGCCCTACGAGCAGTACTTC; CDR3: CASSLGSDGTGPYEQYF
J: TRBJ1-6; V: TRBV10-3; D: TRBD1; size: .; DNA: TGTGCCATCAGTGAGCAGGGGGCGAACGGTTCACCCCTCCACTTT; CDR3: CAISEQGANGSPLHF
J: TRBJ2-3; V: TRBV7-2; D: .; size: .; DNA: TGTGCCAGCAGCTTCCGGGCTGGACGCACAGATACGCAGTATTTT; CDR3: CASSFRAGRTDTQYF
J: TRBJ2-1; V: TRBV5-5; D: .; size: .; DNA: TGTGCCAGCAGCTTTGGCAGGGACTCCTACAATGAGCAGTTCTTC; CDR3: CASSFGRDSYNEQFF
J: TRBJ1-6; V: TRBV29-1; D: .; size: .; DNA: TGCAGCCCTAAAGGGGGGGGGAGTTCCTATAATTCACCCCTCCACTTT; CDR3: CSPKGGGSSYNSPLHF
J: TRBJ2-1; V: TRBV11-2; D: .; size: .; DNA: TGTGCCAGCAGCCTAGTCTACCCGGGACCCCAGTTCTTC; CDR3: CASSLVYPGPQFF
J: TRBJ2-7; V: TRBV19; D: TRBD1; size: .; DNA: TGTGCCAGTAGTAACAGACAGGGGAAATTCGACGAGCAGTACTTC; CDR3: CASSNRQGKFDEQYF
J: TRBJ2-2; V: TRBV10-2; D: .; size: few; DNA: TGCGCCAGCAGTGCGGCTGTGACCGGGGAGCTGTTTTTT; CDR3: CASSAAVTGELFF
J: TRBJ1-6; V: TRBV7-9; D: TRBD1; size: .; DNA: TGTGCCAGCAGCTGGGACAGAAATAATTCACCCCTCCACTTT; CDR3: CASSWDRNNSPLHF